This T cell receptor beta chain was retrieved from a study of T cells in Graves' hyperthyroidism and ophthalmopathy. Study details: Upon initial diagnosis and before any treatment, peripheral blood was collected.

Diagnoses rested on clinical symptoms, serum thyroxine and TRAb, thyroid ultrasound and orbital computed tomography. General study results and limits: The majority of expanded thyroid clonotypes above 0.001 also appeared in blood.

What was amplified from RNA transcripts were TCR beta CDR3 regions. In the first-round RT-PCR of the TCR CDR3, the HTBI primer set was used. TCRdb reprocessed the multiplex PCR reads via MiXCR and lists one record per CDR3 protein. The data contain some 570,000 distinct CDR3 sequences, approximately 15% of them singletons. This CDR3 region has 14 residues. Trimming removed 6 bases from V and 6 bases from J, with 15 bases in between. Germline-derived CDR1 and CDR2 are MDHEN and SYDVKM. This clonotype has only a few counts. Its antigen is unidentified. This receptor was taken from a woman in her late teens or twenties with Graves' ophthalmopathy. The rearrangement links TRBV28 to TRBJ1-5; D possibly corresponds to TRBD1 (6 bases). The sample taken for sequencing was blood. DNA of the CDR3: TGTGCCAGCAGGGGAACAGGGTCTGGTCAGCCCCAGCATTTT. Its protein is CASRGTGSGQPQHF.